This TCR beta chain was sequenced during a study of long-term antiretroviral therapy in people with HIV. Study results and caveats: Diversity increased after ART yet remained lower than in transplant donor controls.

Assay version v3.0 of immunoSEQ was used, and it was run at survey level. Libraries were prepared by immunoSEQ multiplex PCR; TCRdb keeps only in-frame clonotypes and omits some of them. The table shows approximately 29,000 clones, with roughly nine tenths occurring only once. Every one of the participants with HIV received treatment in the United States. Germline V gives CDR1 SGHRS, CDR2 YFSETQ. This CDR3 spans 17 amino acids. Trimming removed 3 bases at V and 2 bases at J, with 20 bases between. A remark on this clone: No antigen is known for it.

The V and J genes are TRBV5-1 and TRBJ2-5, with a possible D match to TRBD2 (6 bases). The sequence was collected from a man between 18 and 35 years old with HIV. The specimen comprised unsorted PBMCs, sampled 1.1 years after starting antiretroviral therapy. This CDR3 reads CASSSGLRRAEQETQYF. CDR3 sequence (DNA): TGCGCCAGCAGCTCCGGCTTAAGGAGGGCCGAACAAGAGACCCAGTACTTC. Based on the CDR3 plus reference TRBV5-1 and TRBJ2-5, the full variable domain is KAGVTQTPRYLIKTRGQQVTLSCSPISGHRSVSWYQQTPGQGLQFLFEYFSETQRNKGNFPGRFSGRQFSNSRSEMNVSTLELGDSALYLCASSSGLRRAEQETQYFGPGTRLLVL.